The following is a T cell receptor beta chain sequence with its context. The record originates from a study of blood T cell repertoires in COVID-19. The CDR3 spans 15 residues. V lost 2 bases, J lost 9 bases, and 7 bases stayed unmatched. CDR1 is LGHDT, CDR2 YNNKEL, per germline (reference sequence). The protocol was immunoSEQ multiplex PCR, while the TCRdb copy is restricted to in-frame clones and leaves out a portion. The sample yields 270,000 or so clones, under 95% seen once. The sequenced sample consisted of PBMCs or T cells enriched from blood (not recorded which). The chain is built from TRBV3-1 (or the pseudogene TRBV3-2) and TRBJ2-7; 13 positions match TRBD2. The receptor was derived from a man in his forties or fifties who had been exposed to COVID-19. CDR3 sequence reads: CASSQRTSGSEGQYF. DNA of the CDR3: TGTGCCAGCAGCCAACGGACTAGCGGGAGTGAGGGGCAGTACTTC.